The 30 T cell receptor beta chains below all came from one sample that was sequenced in a study of shared clonotypes between healthy human individuals. The table came from immunoSEQ multiplex PCR; TCRdb's copy has only in-frame clones and leaves some out. The sample holds around 1.9 million clones; about 93% are singletons and the top ten take over 1.5%. CD45RO-negative, CCR7-selected cells formed the naive CD8 fraction, which excluded terminally differentiated effector memory CD45RA+ cells. The sample consisted of naive CD8+ T cells from PBMCs. Receptor source: a young man in good health. Some clones in this sample may be carry-over from other donors' samples.

V and J are TRBV5-1 and TRBJ1-1; D is unclear. V lost 4 bases to trimming and J lost 7 bases, with 11 bases between them. This CDR3 spans 12 amino acids. Germline V CDR1 and CDR2: SGHRS, YFSETQ. The CDR3 reads CASSSGRGEAFF. The DNA for the CDR3 is TGCGCCAGCAGCAGCGGACGGGGTGAAGCTTTCTTT.

The chain links TRBV18 to TRBJ1-3; D gene unclear. Trimming removed 3 bases from V and 0 bases from J, with 12 bases in between. Germline CDR1 is KGHSH and CDR2 is LQKENI. The CDR3 consists of 16 residues. The CDR3 DNA sequence: TGTGCCAGCTCACCTGGGAGGGTGCCCTCTGGAAACACCATATATTTT. Translating it yields CASSPGRVPSGNTIYF.

This chain links TRBV28 with TRBJ2-5, with D perhaps TRBD1 (5 bases). Trimming removed 3 bases at V and 7 bases at J, with 15 bases between. The CDR3 loop spans 14 amino acids. Germline V gives CDR1 MDHEN, CDR2 SYDVKM. In DNA, the CDR3 is TGTGCCAGCAGTTTCCCAGGGCCTACCGGGACCCAGTACTTC. Protein sequence: CASSFPGPTGTQYF.

The chain is built from TRBV4-2 and TRBJ2-7; D might be TRBD1 (6 bases). Germline-derived CDR1 and CDR2 are LGHNA and YNFKEQ. The V and J ends lost 1 base and 5 bases respectively, with 12 bases between them. CDR3 length equals 14 residues. In DNA form, the CDR3 reads TGTGCCAGCAGCCAAGTCGCAGGGGCGGACGAGCAGTACTTC. Translated, it gives CASSQVAGADEQYF.

J is TRBJ2-7 and V is TRBV5-1; 8 nucleotides line up with TRBD1. Germline CDR1 SGHRS, CDR2 YFSETQ. J was trimmed by 3 bases and V by 6 bases; bases with no gene match: 14. The CDR3 consists of 16 residues. The CDR3 coding sequence is TGCGCCAGCACCCCGCTAAGGACAGGGACCAACTACGAGCAGTACTTC. This codes for CASTPLRTGTNYEQYF.

This rearrangement joins TRBV29-1 to TRBJ2-2; D is uncertain. The germline V gene encodes CDR1 SQVTM and CDR2 ANQGSEA. The CDR3 runs to 11 residues. V gave up 5 bases and J gave up 8 bases, with 9 bases separating them. The CDR3 loop is CSVRKEGELFF. The CDR3 coding sequence is TGCAGCGTTCGTAAAGAAGGGGAGCTGTTTTTT.

The genes are TRBV5-4 and TRBJ1-3; 8 positions match TRBD1. Germline V gives CDR1 SGHNT, CDR2 YYREEE (reference sequence). The CDR3 is 15 residues long. Trimming took 6 bases from V and 0 from J; bases not matched to a gene: 5. This CDR3 is CASTQDRGSGNTIYF. CDR3 sequence (DNA): TGTGCCAGCACTCAAGACAGGGGCTCTGGAAACACCATATATTTT. The variable domain in full, completed from reference TRBV5-4 and TRBJ1-3, reads ETGVTQSPTHLIKTRGQQVTLRCSSQSGHNTVSWYQQALGQGPQFIFQYYREEENGRGNFPPRFSGLQFPNYSSELNVNALELDDSALYLCASTQDRGSGNTIYFGEGSWLTVV.

The genes are TRBV28 and TRBJ2-1; the D gene is possibly TRBD1 (6 bases). From germline, CDR1 is MDHEN and CDR2 SYDVKM. The CDR3 consists of 15 residues. With 5 bases removed from V and 6 bases from J, the gap between germline ends came to 17 bases. The CDR3 nucleotides read TGTGCCAGCAGTGCCAGGGGTCCCCAGGGCAATGAGCAGTTCTTC. Encoded protein: CASSARGPQGNEQFF.

The J gene is TRBJ2-7, the V gene TRBV27; TRBD2 agrees at 12 bases. The V and J ends lost 3 bases and 6 bases, in that order; junction bases with no gene match: 6. This CDR3 comprises 15 residues. Germline CDR1 and CDR2: MNHEY and SMNVEV (reference sequence). CDR3 loop: CASSFLAGLAGEQYF. CDR3 bases: TGTGCCAGCAGTTTCCTCGCGGGACTAGCGGGCGAGCAGTACTTC.

The chain uses TRBV4-3 and TRBJ2-7; D may match TRBD1 or TRBD2 (6 bases each). V lost 2 bases to trimming and J lost 2 bases, with 13 bases between them. Germline loops: CDR1 LGHNA, CDR2 YSLEER. This CDR3 has 15 amino acids. DNA of the CDR3: TGCGCCAGCAGCCAATTCTCCCGGGGGCCCTACGAGCAGTACTTC. Translated: CASSQFSRGPYEQYF.

This clone was found once. V gene TRBV28 combines with J gene TRBJ2-2; 9 positions match TRBD2. V lost 5 bases to trimming and J lost 1 base; unmatched junction nucleotides: 8. The CDR3 length is 17 residues. Germline V gene sequence: CDR1 MDHEN, CDR2 SYDVKM. CDR3 residues: CASSLGRTSVNTGELFF. The CDR3 region has the DNA TGTGCCAGCAGTCTCGGAAGGACTAGCGTGAACACCGGGGAGCTGTTTTTT.

This chain links TRBV13 with TRBJ1-3; D is uncertain. From germline, CDR1 is PRHDT and CDR2 FYEKMQ (reference sequence). CDR3 length equals 15 residues. V shed 5 bases and J shed 0 bases, with 11 bases lying between them. CDR3 nucleotides: TGTGCCAGCAGCCCCAGGACGGGCTCTGGAAACACCATATATTTT. This gives the protein CASSPRTGSGNTIYF.

The chain is built from TRBV2 and TRBJ2-3; D is unclear. The V end lost 4 bases, the J end lost 0 bases, and 11 bases lay between the germline ends. The CDR3 is 15 amino acids. Germline CDR1 SNHLY, CDR2 FYNNEI. CDR3 bases: TGTGCCAGCAGTGTAGGGTCCTCTAGCACAGATACGCAGTATTTT. This encodes CASSVGSSSTDTQYF.

The V gene is TRBV4-1, the J gene TRBJ2-7, with 8 bases fitting TRBD1. Losses at the gene ends were 0 bases for V and 1 base for J; bases not matched to a gene: 2. The CDR3 length is 15 residues. Germline CDR1 and CDR2: MGHRA and YSYEKL. For the CDR3, the DNA is TGCGCCAGCAGCCAAGAGCGGACAGGGTCCTACGAGCAGTACTTC. Its protein product is CASSQERTGSYEQYF.

CDR3 DNA: TGCAGCGTTGTTAGCGCCTTGGGGGTATACTTC. Its translation is CSVVSALGVYF. The chain links TRBV29-1 to TRBJ2-5, with D perhaps being TRBD1 or TRBD2 (5 bases each). CDR1 and CDR2 from the germline V gene are SQVTM and ANQGSEA. CDR3 size: 11 residues. V was trimmed by 4 bases and J by 14 bases, leaving 17 bases between them.

The V gene is TRBV4-1, the J gene TRBJ1-1; 7 bases are a match to TRBD1. The CDR3 runs 14 residues. V shed 3 bases, J shed 6 bases, and the junction held 7 bases outside the gene matches. Germline V gives CDR1 MGHRA, CDR2 YSYEKL. The CDR3 is CASSHSRGGPEAFF. The CDR3 region has the DNA TGCGCCAGCAGCCATTCCAGGGGGGGACCTGAAGCTTTCTTT.

This clone was counted only a few times. The chain has TRBV6-5 and TRBJ1-1, with a tentative D call TRBD1 (6 bases). CDR3 length: 14 residues. Trimming left V 5 bases short and J 5 bases short, with 15 bases between. Germline loops: CDR1 MNHEY, CDR2 SVGAGI. The DNA for the CDR3 is TGTGCCAGCAGTCCGTACAGGGTGGGAACTGAAGCTTTCTTT. Translation gives CASSPYRVGTEAFF.

This rearrangement joins TRBV4-1 to TRBJ1-3; no reliable D call. With 0 bases removed from V and 4 bases from J, the gap between germline ends came to 16 bases. The CDR3 length is 17 residues. CDR1 MGHRA and CDR2 YSYEKL come from the germline V gene. The CDR3 nucleotides are TGCGCCAGCAGCCAAGATCTCGCAGGACCGGTCGGAAACACCATATATTTT. The encoded protein is CASSQDLAGPVGNTIYF.

The chain combines TRBV7-9 with TRBJ1-2; D possibly corresponds to TRBD1 (6 bases). Germline V gene data show CDR1 as SEHNR and CDR2 as FQNEAQ (reference sequence). This CDR3 contains 14 residues. The V end was cut by 4 bases, the J end by 3 bases, with 12 bases between. The CDR3 nucleotides read TGTGCCAGCAGCTGGGGGGCAGAATACTATGGCTACACCTTC. Residues: CASSWGAEYYGYTF. Variable domain in full (rest from reference TRBV7-9 and TRBJ1-2): DTGVSQNPRHKITKRGQNVTFRCDPISEHNRLYWYRQTLGQGPEFLTYFQNEAQLEKSRLLSDRFSAERPKGSFSTLEIQRTEQGDSAMYLCASSWGAEYYGYTFGSGTRLTVV.

J is TRBJ2-4 and V is TRBV7-9; D remains unclear. Germline-derived CDR1 and CDR2 are SEHNR and FQNEAQ (reference sequence). The CDR3 spans 14 residues. Trimming left V 5 bases short and J 3 bases short, with 11 bases between. This CDR3 reads CASSPTVSKNIQYF. CDR3 DNA sequence: TGTGCCAGCAGCCCTACGGTGAGCAAAAACATTCAGTACTTC.

This chain connects TRBV28 to TRBJ2-3; 8 nucleotides match TRBD1. V lost 3 bases, J lost 3 bases, and 5 bases stayed unmatched. This CDR3 is 15 amino acids long. CDR1 MDHEN and CDR2 SYDVKM come from the germline V gene. CDR3 region: CASSFVRGLTDTQYF. CDR3 nucleotides: TGTGCCAGCAGTTTCGTCAGGGGGCTAACAGATACGCAGTATTTT. The whole variable domain, remainder taken from reference TRBV28 and TRBJ2-3, is DVKVTQSSRYLVKRTGEKVFLECVQDMDHENMFWYRQDPGLGLRLIYFSYDVKMKEKGDIPEGYSVSREKKERFSLILESASTNQTSMYLCASSFVRGLTDTQYFGPGTRLTVL.

V usage is TRBV19 and J usage is TRBJ1-1; 8 nucleotides match TRBD1. Germline V lookup: CDR1 LNHDA, CDR2 SQIVND (reference sequence). J gave up 2 bases and V 7 bases, and 6 bases lay outside the gene matches. This CDR3 is built from 14 residues. The DNA of the CDR3 is TGTGCCAGTACATGGACAGGGAGTAACACTGAAGCTTTCTTT. It is translated as CASTWTGSNTEAFF. The whole variable domain, remainder taken from reference TRBV19 and TRBJ1-1, is DGGITQSPKYLFRKEGQNVTLSCEQNLNHDAMYWYRQDPGQGLRLIYYSQIVNDFQKGDIAEGYSVSREKKESFPLTVTSAQKNPTAFYLCASTWTGSNTEAFFGQGTRLTVV.

V usage is TRBV7-3 and J usage is TRBJ2-2; 8 bases map to TRBD1. V was pared by 1 base and J by 3 bases, with 7 bases of the junction left unmatched. Per germline, CDR1 SGHTA and CDR2 FQGTGA. This CDR3 contains 17 residues. As DNA, the CDR3 is TGTGCCAGCAGCTTAAGTCTCAACAGGGGGTACACCGGGGAGCTGTTTTTT. Translating it yields CASSLSLNRGYTGELFF. Full variable domain (missing parts from reference TRBV7-3 and TRBJ2-2): GAGVSQTPSNKVTEKGKYVELRCDPISGHTALYWYRQSLGQGPEFLIYFQGTGAADDSGLPNDRFFAVRPEGSVSTLKIQRTERGDSAVYLCASSLSLNRGYTGELFFGEGSRLTVL.

The rearrangement joins TRBV27 to TRBJ1-2; 9 bases line up with TRBD1. Losses at the gene ends were 2 bases for V and 5 bases for J; bases not matched to a gene: 6. Germline V gives CDR1 MNHEY, CDR2 SMNVEV (reference sequence). This CDR3 is 15 amino acids long. DNA of the CDR3: TGTGCCAGCAGTTTAGACAGGGGGGGTTCTTATGGCTACACCTTC. Translating it yields CASSLDRGGSYGYTF.

The rearrangement links TRBV4-3 to TRBJ2-7; D uncertain. CDR1 is LGHNA, CDR2 YSLEER, per germline. The CDR3 is made up of 13 amino acids. Deletions cut 1 base from V and 4 bases from J, with 8 bases between. The CDR3 DNA sequence: TGCGCCAGCAGCCAAGCCCTGCCGTACGAGCAGTACTTC. It codes for CASSQALPYEQYF.

The genes are TRBV20-1 and TRBJ2-2; D not certain. CDR3 length equals 11 residues. V was pared by 4 bases and J by 6 bases, with 6 bases between. Per germline, CDR1 DFQATT and CDR2 SNEGSKA (reference sequence). CDR3 amino acids: CSAKESGELFF. The DNA for the CDR3 is TGCAGTGCTAAGGAATCCGGGGAGCTGTTTTTT.

The chain is built from TRBV18 and TRBJ1-2; D is uncertain. Trimming left V 6 bases short and J 2 bases short, with 19 bases between. The germline V gene encodes CDR1 KGHSH and CDR2 LQKENI. CDR3 length: 16 residues. The DNA of the CDR3 is TGTGCCAGCTCGTTGGCAGGCTTCAACCCCAACTATGGCTACACCTTC. The encoded protein is CASSLAGFNPNYGYTF.

V and J are TRBV27 and TRBJ1-3, with a weak D call TRBD1 (6 bases). Trimming pared 5 bases from V and 2 bases from J, leaving 16 bases between. Per germline, CDR1 MNHEY and CDR2 SMNVEV (reference sequence). The CDR3 runs 16 residues. The CDR3, as DNA: TGTGCCAGCAGTCCTCAATACAGGGTTGCTGGAAACACCATATATTTT. It translates to CASSPQYRVAGNTIYF.

The gene calls are TRBV4-1 and TRBJ2-1, with 7 bases lining up with TRBD2. Germline V gives CDR1 MGHRA, CDR2 YSYEKL. This CDR3 region has 17 residues. The J segment lost 2 bases and the V segment lost 0 bases, leaving 7 bases of the junction unmatched. CDR3 amino acids: CASSQDQISGAYNEQFF. In nucleotides, the CDR3 is TGCGCCAGCAGCCAAGATCAGATAAGCGGGGCCTACAATGAGCAGTTCTTC.

This rearrangement joins TRBV11-1 to TRBJ2-1; 11 nucleotides line up with TRBD2. CDR1 is SGHAT, CDR2 FQDESV, per germline (reference sequence). The V segment lost 2 bases and the J segment 8 bases; nucleotides outside the gene matches: 8. The CDR3 spans 16 residues. The CDR3 here is CASSLRTSGSLDEQFF. CDR3 DNA: TGTGCCAGCAGCTTACGAACTAGCGGGAGTCTGGATGAGCAGTTCTTC. Full variable domain (missing parts from reference TRBV11-1 and TRBJ2-1): EAEVAQSPRYKITEKSQAVAFWCDPISGHATLYWYRQILGQGPELLVQFQDESVVDDSQLPKDRFSAERLKGVDSTLKIQPAELGDSAMYLCASSLRTSGSLDEQFFGPGTRLTVL.